Listed below are T cell receptor beta chains from one sample, sequenced in a study of blood T cells in healthy people across ages. Each CDR3 protein is one row after TCRdb ran MiXCR on the 5' RACE reads. The repertoire has around 1,100,000 distinct CDR3 sequences, less than 45% of them found once; the top ten carry about an eighth. The sequenced sample was blood. Every receptor here comes from a man between 18 and 35 years old in good health. CDR3s include the opening cysteine and the closing phenylalanine or tryptophan. D genes are given only for firm matches. Only part of the rows carry a size: once, few, many, or a class if the clone is expanded.

j_call,clone_size,d_call,v_call,cdr3_aa,cdr3_nt
TRBJ2-3,few,TRBD2,TRBV20-1,CSAAGGLSADTQYF,TGCAGTGCCGCGGGGGGCCTTTCCGCAGATACGCAGTATTTT
TRBJ2-7,NA,NA,TRBV7-2,CASSLAGDGGYSYEQYF,TGTGCCAGCAGCTTAGCCGGGGACGGGGGATACTCCTACGAGCAGTACTTC
TRBJ1-1,few,TRBD1,TRBV29-1,CSVRQGGNTEAFF,TGCAGCGTGCGACAGGGGGGGAACACTGAAGCTTTCTTT
TRBJ1-1,NA,NA,TRBV20-1,CSARRGASNTEAFF,TGCAGTGCTAGAAGGGGCGCCTCGAACACTGAAGCTTTCTTT
TRBJ1-2,few,NA,TRBV5-1,CASSNGNYGYTF,TGCGCCAGCAGCAACGGAAACTATGGCTACACCTTC
TRBJ1-1,NA,NA,TRBV7-2,CASSLASGGAFF,TGTGCCAGCAGCTTAGCGTCGGGTGGAGCTTTCTTT
TRBJ1-2,NA,TRBD1,TRBV20-1,CSASPFRGYGYTF,TGCAGTGCCAGCCCATTCAGGGGGTATGGCTACACCTTC
TRBJ2-1,many,NA,TRBV20-1,CSARQLYNEQFF,TGCAGTGCAAGACAGTTATACAATGAGCAGTTCTTC
TRBJ2-2,NA,NA,TRBV24-1,CATSDSDPSNTGELFF,TGTGCCACCAGTGATTCAGACCCCTCGAACACCGGGGAGCTGTTTTTT
TRBJ1-5,NA,NA,TRBV7-9,CASSSVEGRDQPQHF,TGTGCCAGCAGCTCGGTCGAAGGGAGGGATCAGCCCCAGCATTTT
TRBJ1-1,NA,NA,TRBV18,CASAAGQNTEAFF,TGTGCCAGCGCCGCGGGACAGAACACTGAAGCTTTCTTT
TRBJ2-5,once,NA,TRBV6-5,CASSYGARAVVETQYF,TGTGCCAGCAGTTACGGAGCCAGGGCAGTTGTAGAGACCCAGTACTTC
TRBJ2-2,NA,TRBD1,TRBV24-1,CATSDWTGGDTGELFF,TGTGCCACCAGTGACTGGACAGGGGGGGACACCGGGGAGCTGTTTTTT
TRBJ2-1,NA,NA,TRBV5-1,CASSLGVGGYEQFF,TGCGCCAGCAGCTTGGGGGTAGGCGGGTATGAGCAGTTCTTC
TRBJ2-1,NA,NA,TRBV7-9,CASSLRGGVQSYNEQFF,TGTGCCAGCAGCTTGAGAGGCGGGGTTCAATCCTACAATGAGCAGTTCTTC
TRBJ2-1,NA,NA,TRBV6-5,CASSYSSGFVLSSYNEQFF,TGTGCCAGCAGTTACTCGTCAGGGTTCGTCCTCAGCTCCTACAATGAGCAGTTCTTC
TRBJ2-3,NA,TRBD2,TRBV6-1,CAGSPGTSSDTQYF,TGTGCCGGCAGTCCGGGGACTAGTTCGGATACGCAGTATTTT
TRBJ2-2,once,TRBD2,TRBV6-2/TRBV6-3,CASRARDREPSGYTGELFF,TGTGCCAGCAGGGCCAGGGACCGCGAACCTAGCGGTTACACCGGGGAGCTGTTTTTT
TRBJ1-2,NA,TRBD1,TRBV5-1,CASSLLLGNRDSLSYTF,TGCGCCAGCAGCCTCCTCCTGGGGAACCGGGACAGCTTATCCTACACCTTC
TRBJ2-3,few,NA,TRBV7-2,CASSPARDTQYF,TGTGCCAGCAGTCCCGCCAGAGATACGCAGTATTTT
TRBJ2-1,NA,TRBD1,TRBV4-1,CASGHIGGTGEYNEQFF,TGCGCCAGCGGCCACATAGGCGGGACAGGGGAATACAATGAGCAGTTCTTC
TRBJ2-7,NA,NA,TRBV2,CASMVSYEQYF,TGTGCCAGCATGGTCTCCTACGAGCAGTACTTC
TRBJ2-3,NA,NA,TRBV12-5,CASGLDGPRATQYF,TGTGCTAGTGGTTTGGACGGCCCCCGCGCTACGCAGTATTTT
TRBJ1-4,few,NA,TRBV6-6,CASSPFGRANEKLFF,TGTGCCAGCAGCCCCTTCGGACGGGCTAATGAAAAACTGTTTTTT
TRBJ2-1,NA,TRBD2,TRBV13,CASSFERKRGGYSEQFF,TGTGCCAGCAGCTTCGAAAGGAAGCGGGGGGGGTACAGTGAGCAGTTCTTC
TRBJ2-1,NA,TRBD2,TRBV20-1,CSARDPPSGGYNEQFF,TGCAGTGCTAGAGACCCTCCTAGCGGGGGCTACAATGAGCAGTTCTTC
TRBJ1-5,NA,NA,TRBV12-3/TRBV12-4,CASSRIGGVQRAQPQHF,TGTGCCAGCAGTCGCATAGGGGGGGTTCAACGCGCCCAGCCCCAGCATTTT
TRBJ2-3,few,NA,TRBV20-1,CSARDGRVRTDTQYF,TGCAGTGCTAGAGATGGAAGGGTTCGCACGGATACGCAGTATTTT
TRBJ2-6,NA,NA,TRBV10-3,CASEMGISGANVLTF,TGTGCCAGCGAAATGGGGATCTCTGGGGCCAACGTCCTGACTTTC
TRBJ2-5,few,NA,TRBV7-2,CASSLVLGAQETQYF,TGTGCCAGCAGCTTAGTCCTGGGGGCGCAAGAGACCCAGTACTTC
TRBJ2-3,NA,NA,TRBV11-1,CASSYDRSESSSTDTQYF,TGTGCCAGCAGCTACGACAGAAGTGAATCATCTAGCACAGATACGCAGTATTTT
TRBJ2-1,NA,NA,TRBV3-1,CASSQDTGDGNEQFF,TGTGCCAGCAGCCAAGATACGGGGGATGGCAATGAGCAGTTCTTC
TRBJ2-3,NA,TRBD2,TRBV9,CASSPRGGPPSTDTQYF,TGTGCCAGCAGCCCCCGCGGGGGGCCTCCTAGCACAGATACGCAGTATTTT